The clone carrying this T cell receptor (beta chain) was recorded a few times. This sample was included in a study of blood T cell repertoires in COVID-19. Background on the study: T cells, B-cell-depleted T cells, or PBMCs provided the cDNA or gDNA that served as material.

The CDR3 runs 14 residues. V dropped 2 bases and J dropped 5 bases, with 9 bases sitting between them. Per the germline V gene, CDR1 is KGHSH and CDR2 is LQKENI. Produced via immunoSEQ multiplex PCR; TCRdb's table is partial and in-frame only. The top ten hold less than 6.5% of the sample, which has 100,000 to 150,000 clones, 70% to 75% seen once. This TCR was recovered from a man aged 60 to 75 with acute or convalescent COVID-19. Sequenced sample: peripheral blood. The chain carries TRBV18 and TRBJ2-2, with D maybe TRBD1 (6 bases). CDR3 loop: CASSPATGTGELFF. The CDR3 DNA sequence: TGTGCCAGCTCACCAGCTACAGGGACCGGGGAGCTGTTTTTT.